Detailed here is one TCR beta chain. This CDR3 comprises 15 residues. Per germline, CDR1 SGHVS and CDR2 FNYEAQ. The V gene end was trimmed by 1 base and the J gene end by 2 bases; junction bases not matched to a gene: 3. The sample originates from a study of cytomegalovirus exposure and HLA in healthy donors. Vbeta (60) and Jbeta (13) primers were used in the PCR. Using immunoSEQ multiplex PCR, the repertoire was profiled, and TCRdb retains in-frame clones only, with some absent. The table records some 150,000 clones, about three quarters of them present only once. Specimen: PBMCs. The chain links TRBV7-6 to TRBJ2-7, with TRBD1 matching 9 bases. The TCR was taken from a female donor in good health and CMV-seronegative. The CDR3 coding sequence is TGTGCCAGCAGCTTAGAAGGGACAGGGACCTACGAGCAGTACTTC. This codes for CASSLEGTGTYEQYF.